This TCR beta chain was sequenced for a study of blood T cell repertoires in COVID-19. Study context: Both acute and convalescent COVID-19 samples were obtained from the United States, Italy and Spain.

This clone came up many times. The CDR3 loop spans 15 amino acids. Germline loops: CDR1 MNHEY, CDR2 SVGAGI. Trimming took off 10 bases at V and 0 bases at J, with 16 bases between the two ends. Clinical history as reported by participants underpinned cohort assignment. Original methodology: Counts of nucleated cells, estimated from reference gene primer amplification, were obtained. The repertoire was sequenced with immunoSEQ multiplex PCR; TCRdb's copy has only in-frame clones and lacks some. That table furnishes V, J and clone size, whereas the DNA furnished D and trimming. The table lists about 210,000 clones, 80% of them singletons.

The clonotype comes from a man younger than 45 with acute COVID-19. The sample was PBMCs or T cells enriched from blood (not recorded which). This chain connects TRBV6-5 to TRBJ1-3; D perhaps matches TRBD1 (5 bases). CDR3 sequence reads: CATSGGAGSGNTIYF. CDR3 DNA sequence: TGTGCCACCTCAGGAGGGGCGGGCTCTGGAAACACCATATATTTT.